This T cell receptor (beta chain) was obtained from a study of blood T cells in healthy people across ages. Study-level points and caveats: No conclusive comparison of naive versus antigen-experienced cells was possible with unsorted PBMCs. Long-lived donors carried more naive CD4+ cells and greater diversity than aged donors.

The germline CDR1 and CDR2 sequences are SQVTM and ANQGSEA. The trim removed 7 bases at V and 15 bases at J, leaving 8 bases unmatched. The CDR3 has 11 amino acids. This clonotype appeared a few times. Its antigen remains unidentified. A sample-barcoded 5' primer and a J-beta primer mix were used in a second PCR of roughly 7 to 12 cycles. One entry per CDR3 protein results from TCRdb running MiXCR on the 5' RACE reads. Of roughly 800,000 distinct CDR3 sequences in the sample, 25% were seen once. The data also belong to a second study, concerning T cells of mothers and their children. This second study notes: The whole RNA yield was converted to cDNA, 1.5 ug per 15 ul. Second-PCR amplification with M1S added sample barcodes and 2-4 random nucleotides.

The chain combines TRBV29-1 with TRBJ2-1; TRBD2 aligns across 11 bases. This sequence originates from a boy aged 5-17 years in good health. Material for sequencing was blood. The CDR3 spells CSALTSGVWFF. CDR3 nucleotides: TGCAGCGCACTGACTAGCGGGGTTTGGTTCTTC.